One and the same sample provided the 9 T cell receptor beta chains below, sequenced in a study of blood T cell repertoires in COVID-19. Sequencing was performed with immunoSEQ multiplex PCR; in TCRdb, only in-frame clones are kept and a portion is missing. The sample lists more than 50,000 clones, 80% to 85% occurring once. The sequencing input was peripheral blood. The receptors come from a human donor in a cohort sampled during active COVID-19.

The CDR3 reads CASSLLGGERSFF. The CDR3 nucleotides are TGCGCCAGCAGCTTATTAGGAGGGGAGAGATCTTTCTTT. The chain has TRBV5-1 and TRBJ1-1, with D perhaps matching TRBD1 (5 bases). Germline V gene lookup returns CDR1 SGHRS and CDR2 YFSETQ. The CDR3 covers 13 residues. Trimming left V 2 bases short and J 12 bases short, with 17 bases between.

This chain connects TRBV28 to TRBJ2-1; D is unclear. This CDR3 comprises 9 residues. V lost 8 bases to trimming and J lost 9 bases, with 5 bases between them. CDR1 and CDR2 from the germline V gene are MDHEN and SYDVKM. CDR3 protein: CASFFEQFF. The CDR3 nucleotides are TGTGCCAGCTTCTTTGAGCAGTTCTTC.

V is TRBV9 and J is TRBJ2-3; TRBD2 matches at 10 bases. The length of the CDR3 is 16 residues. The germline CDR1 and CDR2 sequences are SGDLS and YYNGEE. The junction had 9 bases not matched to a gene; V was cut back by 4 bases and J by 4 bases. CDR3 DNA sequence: TGTGCCAGCAGCTCAGAGCGGAGCGGGGGGGCAGATACGCAGTATTTT. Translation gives CASSSERSGGADTQYF.

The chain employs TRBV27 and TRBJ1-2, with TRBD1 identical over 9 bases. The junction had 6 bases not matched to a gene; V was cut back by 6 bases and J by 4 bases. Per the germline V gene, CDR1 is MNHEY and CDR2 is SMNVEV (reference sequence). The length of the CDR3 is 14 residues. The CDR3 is CASRDRGMSYGYTF. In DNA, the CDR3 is TGTGCCAGCAGGGACAGGGGTATGAGCTATGGCTACACCTTC.

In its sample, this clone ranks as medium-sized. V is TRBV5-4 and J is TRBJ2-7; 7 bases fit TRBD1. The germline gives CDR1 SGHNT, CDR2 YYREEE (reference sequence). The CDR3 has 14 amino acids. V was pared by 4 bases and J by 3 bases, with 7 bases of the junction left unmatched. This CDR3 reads CASSDNRGRYEQYF. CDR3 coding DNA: TGTGCCAGCAGCGATAACAGGGGCCGCTACGAGCAGTACTTC. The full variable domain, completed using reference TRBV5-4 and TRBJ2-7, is ETGVTQSPTHLIKTRGQQVTLRCSSQSGHNTVSWYQQALGQGPQFIFQYYREEENGRGNFPPRFSGLQFPNYSSELNVNALELDDSALYLCASSDNRGRYEQYFGPGTRLTVT.

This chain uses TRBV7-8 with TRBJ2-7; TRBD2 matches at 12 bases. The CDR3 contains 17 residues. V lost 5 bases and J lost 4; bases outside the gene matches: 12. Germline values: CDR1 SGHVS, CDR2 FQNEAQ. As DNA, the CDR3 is TGTGCCAGCAGCAGGACTAGCGGGGATTTTGGGTCGTACGAGCAGTACTTC. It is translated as CASSRTSGDFGSYEQYF.

The CDR3 nucleotides read TGTGCCAGTAGTATCGGACAGTCCTACGGCACCGGGGAGCTGTTTTTT. Its translation is CASSIGQSYGTGELFF. This chain joins TRBV19 and TRBJ2-2, with D perhaps matching TRBD1 (6 bases). The V end was cut by 3 bases, the J end by 4 bases, with 15 bases between. Per the germline V gene, CDR1 is LNHDA and CDR2 is SQIVND (reference sequence). The CDR3 extends over 16 amino acids.

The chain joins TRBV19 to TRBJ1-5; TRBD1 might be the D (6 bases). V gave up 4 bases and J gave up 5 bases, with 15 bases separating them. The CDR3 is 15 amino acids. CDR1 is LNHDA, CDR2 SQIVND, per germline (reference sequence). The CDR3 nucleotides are TGTGCCAGTAGTAGGACCCAGACAGGTTATCAGCCCCAGCATTTT. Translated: CASSRTQTGYQPQHF.

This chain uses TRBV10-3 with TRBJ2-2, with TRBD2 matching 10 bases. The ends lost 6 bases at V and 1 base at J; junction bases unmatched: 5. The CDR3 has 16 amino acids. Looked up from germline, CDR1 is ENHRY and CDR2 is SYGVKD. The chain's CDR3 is CAIRPLAGGNTGELFF. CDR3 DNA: TGTGCCATCAGACCGTTAGCGGGGGGGAACACCGGGGAGCTGTTTTTT.